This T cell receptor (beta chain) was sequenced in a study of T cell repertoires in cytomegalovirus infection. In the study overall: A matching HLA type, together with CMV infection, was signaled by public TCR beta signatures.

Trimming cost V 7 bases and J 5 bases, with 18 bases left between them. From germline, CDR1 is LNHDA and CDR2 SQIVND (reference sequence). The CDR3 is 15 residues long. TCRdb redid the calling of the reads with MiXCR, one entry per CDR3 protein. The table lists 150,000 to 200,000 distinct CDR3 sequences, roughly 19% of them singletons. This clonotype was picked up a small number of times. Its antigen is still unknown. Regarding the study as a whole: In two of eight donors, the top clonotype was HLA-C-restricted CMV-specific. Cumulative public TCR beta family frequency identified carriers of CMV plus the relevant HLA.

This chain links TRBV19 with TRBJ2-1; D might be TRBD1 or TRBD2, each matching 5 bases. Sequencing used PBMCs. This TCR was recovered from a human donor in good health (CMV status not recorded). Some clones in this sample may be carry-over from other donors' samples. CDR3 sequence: CASTGMGRANNEQFF. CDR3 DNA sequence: TGTGCCAGTACCGGGATGGGACGAGCCAACAATGAGCAGTTCTTC.